Below are 27 T cell receptor beta chains sequenced from a single sample in a study of molecular identifiers for immune sequencing clone quantification. One entry per CDR3 protein, called by TCRdb with MiXCR from the PCR reads. The sample lists approximately 680,000 distinct CDR3 sequences; about 25% were seen once. Sequencing was carried out using naive CD8+ T cells from blood, with Jurkat cell RNA spiked in. Subset in this sample: FACS-sorted CD8+CD4-CCR7+CD45RA+ naive T cells. The origin of the receptors is a human donor in good health. Some libraries in this study had Jurkat cell RNA spiked in.

This clonotype was detected ten times or more. This sequence joins TRBV4-3 and TRBJ2-5; the D is unclear. Trimming pared 0 bases from V and 2 bases from J, leaving 13 bases between. Germline loops: CDR1 LGHNA, CDR2 YSLEER. This CDR3 comprises 16 residues. DNA of the CDR3: TGCGCCAGCAGCCAAGATAGCCGACACAAACAAGAGACCCAGTACTTC. Its translation: CASSQDSRHKQETQYF.

This clonotype was seen ten or more times. The V gene is TRBV5-1, the J gene TRBJ2-3; D is unclear. V lost 2 bases and J lost 2, with 9 bases in between. CDR3 length: 14 amino acids. CDR1 SGHRS and CDR2 YFSETQ come from the germline V gene. This CDR3 reads CASSFLADTDTQYF. DNA for the CDR3: TGCGCCAGCAGCTTTCTCGCGGACACAGATACGCAGTATTTT.

This clonotype was seen repeatedly, ten times or more. This chain links TRBV28 with TRBJ2-3; 7 bases are a match to TRBD1. V lost 5 bases, J lost 2 bases, and 10 bases stayed unmatched. This CDR3 region has 16 residues. Per the germline V gene, CDR1 is MDHEN and CDR2 is SYDVKM. For the CDR3, the DNA is TGTGCCAGCAGTCTCAGGGACAGTTCGTTCACAGATACGCAGTATTTT. This codes for CASSLRDSSFTDTQYF.

This chain uses TRBV3-1 with TRBJ2-3; D is undetermined. The CDR3 contains 11 residues. From germline, CDR1 is LGHDT and CDR2 YNNKEL (reference sequence). The germline V and J ends were trimmed by 6 bases and 5 bases, with 6 bases remaining between them. DNA for the CDR3: TGTGCCAGCAGGGACGTAGATACGCAGTATTTT. This codes for CASRDVDTQYF.

Only a few counts were recorded for this clonotype. J is TRBJ2-7 and V is TRBV28; D perhaps matches TRBD1 (5 bases). Trimming took off 2 bases at V and 0 bases at J, with 11 bases between the two ends. CDR1 and CDR2 (germline): MDHEN, SYDVKM. The CDR3 is made up of 15 amino acids. CDR3 coding DNA: TGTGCCAGCAGTTTAAGGGGCAGGAACTCCTACGAGCAGTACTTC. It yields the protein CASSLRGRNSYEQYF.

The CDR3 sequence is CASSFGTVTEAFF. The CDR3 DNA sequence: TGTGCCAGCAGCTTTGGGACAGTTACTGAAGCTTTCTTT. The chain carries TRBV7-6 and TRBJ1-1; 7 bases match TRBD1. From germline, CDR1 is SGHVS and CDR2 FNYEAQ. This CDR3 has 13 residues. V shed 3 bases and J 5 bases; nucleotides not matched to a gene: 3.

A few counts support this clonotype. V and J are TRBV5-4 and TRBJ1-5; D may be TRBD1 (6 bases). There are 15 residues in the CDR3. V lost 4 bases and J lost 1, with 12 bases in between. The germline V gene has CDR1 SGHNT and CDR2 YYREEE (reference sequence). The CDR3 is CASSPDRMSNQPQHF. The CDR3 coding sequence is TGTGCCAGCAGCCCCGACAGGATGAGCAATCAGCCCCAGCATTTT. The full variable domain, with the rest looked up from reference TRBV5-4 and TRBJ1-5, is ETGVTQSPTHLIKTRGQQVTLRCSSQSGHNTVSWYQQALGQGPQFIFQYYREEENGRGNFPPRFSGLQFPNYSSELNVNALELDDSALYLCASSPDRMSNQPQHFGDGTRLSIL.

The rearrangement uses TRBV7-6 and TRBJ2-2, with D tentatively TRBD1 (6 bases). The CDR3 covers 17 residues. V gave up 4 bases and J gave up 0 bases, with 15 bases separating them. Germline loops: CDR1 SGHVS, CDR2 FNYEAQ. The CDR3 loop reads CASSSGVGAPNTGELFF. CDR3 nucleotides: TGTGCCAGCAGCTCAGGGGTGGGAGCCCCGAACACCGGGGAGCTGTTTTTT.

On this clonotype itself: An end of the junction does not agree with germline; a read error may underlie this. This CDR3 is CARSQGAGDYEQYF. The CDR3 DNA sequence: TGTGCCCGCAGCCAAGGGGCAGGAGATTACGAGCAGTACTTC. The rearrangement links TRBV3-1 to TRBJ2-7; D possibly corresponds to TRBD1 (5 bases). CDR3 length: 14 residues. Germline lookup yields CDR1 LGHDT and CDR2 YNNKEL (reference sequence).

The V gene is TRBV9, the J gene TRBJ2-7; 8 bases align to TRBD2. Germline CDR1 and CDR2: SGDLS and YYNGEE. The ends lost 0 bases at V and 0 bases at J; junction bases unmatched: 5. The CDR3 has 16 residues. CDR3 in DNA: TGTGCCAGCAGCGTAGGGTTTAGCGGGGTCTCCTACGAGCAGTACTTC. It yields the protein CASSVGFSGVSYEQYF.

Concerning this clonotype: This may stem from a read error, because a much larger clone lies one nucleotide away. This chain joins TRBV5-3 and TRBJ2-3; 10 bases are shared with TRBD2. TRBV5-3 is an ORF, and what it does is uncertain. V shed 8 bases, J shed 8 bases, and the junction held 17 bases outside the gene matches. This CDR3 is 16 amino acids long. In nucleotides, the CDR3 is TGTGCCAGCAGCACCTTCCTAGCGGGAGTTCCAGGTACGCAGTATTTT. Amino acid sequence: CASSTFLAGVPGTQYF.

As for this clonotype: A much bigger clone sits one base away, suggesting this may be a read error. This CDR3 is missing its conserved last phenylalanine or tryptophan, likely due to a read error. The V and J genes are TRBV7-2 and TRBJ2-7, with 8 positions matching TRBD1. The V and J ends lost 1 base and 4 bases, in that order; junction bases with no gene match: 6. Germline lookup yields CDR1 SGHTA and CDR2 FQGNSA. The CDR3 contains 15 residues. DNA for the CDR3: TGTGCCAGCAGCTTAGGGACAGGGAAAACGTACGAGCAGTACTCC. It encodes CASSLGTGKTYEQYS.

Comments on this clonotype: A much more abundant neighbour one base away suggests this may be a read error. The rearrangement links TRBV11-2 to TRBJ2-7, with 7 nucleotides matching TRBD1. The germline V gene encodes CDR1 SGHAT and CDR2 FQNNGV. This CDR3 is 14 amino acids long. CDR3 in DNA: TGTGCCTGCAGCTTAGTTCGGACAGGATACGAGCAGTACTTC. Its translation is CACSLVRTGYEQYF.

This clonotype was seen many times. V usage is TRBV7-9 and J usage is TRBJ1-6; no firm D call. CDR1 and CDR2 (germline): SEHNR, FQNEAQ (reference sequence). Trimming took off 5 bases at V and 13 bases at J, with 18 bases between the two ends. This CDR3 is 14 amino acids long. CDR3 coding DNA: TGTGCCAGCAGCGAGACAAGGTCCGATTTTCCCCTCCACTTT. Residues: CASSETRSDFPLHF.

This clonotype was recorded at least ten times. The chain is built from TRBV7-2 and TRBJ2-1; D gene uncertain. Trimming stripped 1 base from V and 9 bases from J, with 13 bases between. The length of the CDR3 is 14 residues. Germline CDR1 is SGHTA and CDR2 is FQGNSA. CDR3: CASSLGLVPGEQFF. DNA for the CDR3: TGTGCCAGCAGCTTAGGGCTAGTCCCTGGTGAGCAGTTCTTC.

The gene calls are TRBV28 and TRBJ2-7; perhaps TRBD2 as D (5 bases). The length of the CDR3 is 16 residues. Deletions cut 6 bases from V and 0 bases from J, with 18 bases between. The germline V gene has CDR1 MDHEN and CDR2 SYDVKM. The CDR3 DNA reads TGTGCCAGCAGCCACCCTAGAGGGCCGAGCTCCTACGAGCAGTACTTC. This translates into CASSHPRGPSSYEQYF.

Details on this clonotype: A read error is possible here, since a much larger clone lies one base away. The gene calls are TRBV30 and TRBJ1-2; D not certain. The V end was cut by 1 base, the J end by 0 bases, with 12 bases between. The CDR3 runs 15 residues. Germline V gives CDR1 GTSNPN, CDR2 SVGIG (reference sequence). The CDR3 nucleotides read TGTGCCTGGAGTGGACGGGGAGCAGCTAACTATGGCTACACCTTC. It encodes CAWSGRGAANYGYTF.

In this sample, this clonotype turned up many times. The junction does not match germline at one end; this may be a read error. This chain uses TRBV12-3 or TRBV12-4 with TRBJ1-4; perhaps TRBD1 as D (6 bases). The CDR3 spans 11 residues. For the CDR3, the DNA is TGTGCCAGCAGTTTTTCCGGGACACCGGTTTTT. It encodes CASSFSGTPVF.

This clonotype was counted many times. This chain links TRBV18 with TRBJ2-2, with 11 bases fitting TRBD2. The trim removed 4 bases at V and 2 bases at J, leaving 3 bases unmatched. In germline, CDR1 is KGHSH, CDR2 LQKENI. The CDR3 contains 16 residues. The CDR3 DNA sequence: TGTGCCAGCTCACTCACTAGCGGGAGAAACACCGGGGAGCTGTTTTTT. Residues: CASSLTSGRNTGELFF.

This clonotype turned up a few times. The chain couples TRBV6-4 to TRBJ1-2, with 12 bases fitting TRBD1. Germline lookup yields CDR1 MRHNA and CDR2 SNTAGT. The CDR3 runs to 13 residues. The CDR3 coding sequence is TGTACTCCGGGACAGGGGGCAGGCTATGGCTACACCTTC. Translation: CTPGQGAGYGYTF.

Only a few counts were recorded for this clonotype. This chain connects TRBV28 to TRBJ1-3; 8 bases agree with TRBD1. Trimming removed 4 bases from V and 0 bases from J; junction bases left unmatched: 5. The V gene's germline CDR1 is MDHEN and CDR2 SYDVKM. CDR3 size: 16 residues. The CDR3 sequence is CASSSGTGNSGNTIYF. In DNA form, the CDR3 reads TGTGCCAGCAGTTCAGGGACAGGCAACTCTGGAAACACCATATATTTT.

This clonotype was seen many times. V gene TRBV7-9 combines with J gene TRBJ2-5; 7 positions agree with TRBD1. CDR3 length: 14 amino acids. Trimming removed 1 base from V and 6 bases from J; junction bases left unmatched: 5. In germline, CDR1 is SEHNR, CDR2 FQNEAQ (reference sequence). The CDR3 DNA reads TGTGCCAGCAGCTTAGAGGGGGCGCGGAAGACCCAGTACTTC. Its translation is CASSLEGARKTQYF.

This clonotype has a handful of counts. The CDR3 ends on some other residue instead of the conserved phenylalanine or tryptophan, so this is likely a read error. The chain joins TRBV6-5 to TRBJ2-1; unclear D gene. In germline, CDR1 is MNHEY, CDR2 SVGAGI. CDR3 length equals 15 residues. Trimming removed 5 bases at V and 7 bases at J, with 18 bases between. The CDR3 DNA reads as TGTGCCAGCAGTCGGGTCCGGCCAGGCTTTAATGAGCAGTTCCTC. Its protein is CASSRVRPGFNEQFL.

The rearrangement joins TRBV4-1 to TRBJ1-2; maybe TRBD1 (5 bases). V was trimmed by 1 base and J by 1 base, leaving 10 bases between them. From germline, CDR1 is MGHRA and CDR2 YSYEKL. This CDR3 is built from 15 residues. The CDR3 is CASSQALGVNYGYTF. The CDR3 nucleotides are TGCGCCAGCAGCCAAGCCCTAGGGGTTAACTATGGCTACACCTTC.

This clonotype was counted many times. This chain joins TRBV6-1 and TRBJ1-4; D not resolved. The CDR3 runs 15 residues. V was shortened by 1 base and J by 5 bases, with 11 bases between the two germline ends. Germline-derived CDR1 and CDR2 are MNHNS and SASEGT. The CDR3 loop is CASSEERTGNEKLFF. CDR3 nucleotides: TGTGCCAGCAGTGAAGAGCGGACCGGCAATGAAAAACTGTTTTTT.

This clonotype was found a few times. This chain links TRBV28 with TRBJ1-5; the D gene is possibly TRBD1 (5 bases). Between the trimmed V and J ends, which lost 2 bases and 2 bases, there was a span of 10 bases. Germline V gene data show CDR1 as MDHEN and CDR2 as SYDVKM. This CDR3 is built from 15 residues. The CDR3 protein is CASSLGEGGNQPQHF. Written as DNA, the CDR3 is TGTGCCAGCAGTTTAGGGGAAGGGGGCAATCAGCCCCAGCATTTT. The full variable domain, its missing parts supplied by reference TRBV28 and TRBJ1-5, is DVKVTQSSRYLVKRTGEKVFLECVQDMDHENMFWYRQDPGLGLRLIYFSYDVKMKEKGDIPEGYSVSREKKERFSLILESASTNQTSMYLCASSLGEGGNQPQHFGDGTRLSIL.

The table lists this clonotype with many counts. The chain links TRBV3-1 to TRBJ2-7; D is uncertain. V was pared by 0 bases and J by 3 bases, with 9 bases between. The CDR3 extends over 14 amino acids. Germline lookup yields CDR1 LGHDT and CDR2 YNNKEL (reference sequence). The CDR3 sequence: CASSQDWASYEQYF. Here the CDR3 DNA reads TGTGCCAGCAGCCAAGATTGGGCCAGCTACGAGCAGTACTTC.